This entry is about one T cell receptor beta chain. These data originate in a study of blood T cell repertoires in COVID-19. V lost 5 bases to trimming and J lost 8 bases, with 18 bases between them. Germline loops: CDR1 ENHRY, CDR2 SYGVKD. There are 14 residues in the CDR3. The method was immunoSEQ multiplex PCR; TCRdb's version includes in-frame clones alone and lacks a portion of them. The table has roughly 38,000 clones, roughly nine tenths seen once; the top ten hold 9.5% to 13%. Sequencing was performed on peripheral blood. This sequence joins TRBV10-3 and TRBJ1-2; maybe TRBD1 (5 bases). The sequence was obtained from a man in his 70s with acute or convalescent COVID-19. The DNA of the CDR3 is TGTGCCATCAGTCAACCGGGACTAGGGAGCGGCTACACCTTC. Protein product: CAISQPGLGSGYTF.